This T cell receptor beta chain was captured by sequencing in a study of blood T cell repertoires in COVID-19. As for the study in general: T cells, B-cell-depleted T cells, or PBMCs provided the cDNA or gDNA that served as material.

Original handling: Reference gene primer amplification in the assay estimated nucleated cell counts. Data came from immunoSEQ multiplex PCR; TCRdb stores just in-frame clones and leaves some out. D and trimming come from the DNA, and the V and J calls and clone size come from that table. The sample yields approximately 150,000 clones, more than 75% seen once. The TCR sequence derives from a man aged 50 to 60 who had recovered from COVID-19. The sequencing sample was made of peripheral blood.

CDR3 in amino acids: CASSLQGDQPQHF. In nucleotides, the CDR3 is TGTGCCAGCAGTCTACAGGGGGATCAGCCCCAGCATTTT. The gene calls are TRBV6-6 and TRBJ1-5, with 8 bases fitting TRBD1. The CDR3 spans 13 residues. Trimming took 5 bases from V and 5 from J; bases not matched to a gene: 2. Looked up from germline, CDR1 is MNHNY and CDR2 is SVGAGI (reference sequence).